The clone carrying this T cell receptor (beta chain) was picked up a small number of times. The target antigen is unknown. This entry is derived from a study of early T cells in non-severe SARS-CoV-2 infection. About the study: Unsorted whole blood bulk RNA was sequenced, with unpaired chains.

General study points: CD4 and private specificities were missed by VDJdb matching, which favored anti-spike CD8 responses.

Germline trimming cut 3 bases from V and 4 bases from J; bases unmatched to any gene: 7. The CDR3 is 15 residues long. From germline, CDR1 is SGHTA and CDR2 FQGNSA. Individual cDNA molecules carried attached unique molecular identifiers. TCRdb re-analysed the 5' RACE reads in MiXCR, keeping a single row per CDR3 protein. The sample yields approximately 71,000 distinct CDR3 sequences, around 11% seen once. V usage is TRBV7-2 and J usage is TRBJ1-2; TRBD1 matches at 8 bases. The input for sequencing was whole blood, taken at baseline. The sequence was collected from an adult who was a healthcare worker with PCR-confirmed SARS-CoV-2 infection or an uninfected control (not recorded which). CDR3 DNA sequence: TGTGCCAGCAGCTTGACCGGGACAGGAACCTATGGCTACACCTTC. Its protein is CASSLTGTGTYGYTF.